This entry describes one T cell receptor (beta chain). Authors' methods: Nucleated cell number was recorded as an estimate derived from reference gene primer amplification. Repertoires were generated with immunoSEQ multiplex PCR, while TCRdb's copy carries only in-frame clones and drops some. That table supplies the V and J calls and clone size; D and trimming were determined from the DNA. This sample has approximately 70,000 clones, with approximately 80% found just once. The sample comes from a study of blood T cell repertoires in COVID-19. This CDR3 has 13 amino acids. Germline CDR1 and CDR2: SGHTA and FQGNSA. V was trimmed by 1 base and J by 6 bases, leaving 10 bases between them.

The chain has TRBV7-2 and TRBJ2-7; D possibly corresponds to TRBD2 (5 bases). The material sequenced was peripheral blood. The receptor's source is a man aged 55-75 years with COVID-19, enrolled during active disease. The CDR3 DNA reads as TGTGCCAGCAGCTTAGGGCAGGAGGCCGAGCAGTACTTC. Translated, it gives CASSLGQEAEQYF.